This T cell receptor (beta chain) was observed in a study of technical replicates of blood from several donors. This clone appeared once. Profiling relied on immunoSEQ multiplex PCR, and the TCRdb table lists in-frame clones only, not all of them. The data contain tens of thousands of clones, roughly 94% of them singletons. With 4 bases clipped from V and 8 bases from J, the junction kept 11 bases outside the gene matches. Germline V gives CDR1 GTSNPN, CDR2 SVGIG (reference sequence). This CDR3 is 14 amino acids long. Specimen: T cells isolated from PBMCs. This receptor was taken from a human donor in good health. The rearrangement joins TRBV30 to TRBJ1-2; 9 bases agree with TRBD1. This CDR3 is CAWTSHRGLGGYTF. CDR3 DNA: TGTGCCTGGACTTCCCACAGGGGGCTGGGCGGCTACACCTTC. The full variable domain, rest sourced from reference TRBV30 and TRBJ1-2, is SQTIHQWPATLVQPVGSPLSLECTVEGTSNPNLYWYRQAAGRGLQLLFYSVGIGQISSEVPQNLSASRPQDRQFILSSKKLLLSDSGFYLCAWTSHRGLGGYTFGSGTRLTVV.